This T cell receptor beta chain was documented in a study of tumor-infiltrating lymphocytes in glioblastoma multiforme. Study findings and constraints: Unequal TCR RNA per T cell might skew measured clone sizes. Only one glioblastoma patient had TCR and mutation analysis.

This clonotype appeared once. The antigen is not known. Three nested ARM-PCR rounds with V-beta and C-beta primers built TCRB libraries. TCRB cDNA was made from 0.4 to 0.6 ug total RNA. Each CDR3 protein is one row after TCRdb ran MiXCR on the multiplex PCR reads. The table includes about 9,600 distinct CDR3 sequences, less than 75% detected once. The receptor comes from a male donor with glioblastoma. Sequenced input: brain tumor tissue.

CDR3 amino acids: CSASSSGKIGGETQYF. The CDR3 DNA follows: TGCAGTGCTAGTTCTAGCGGGAAGATCGGGGGTGAGACCCAGTACTTC. V gene TRBV20-1 combines with J gene TRBJ2-5, with 9 bases lining up with TRBD2. With V trimmed by 3 bases and J by 5 bases, 13 bases remained unmatched. Germline V gene lookup returns CDR1 DFQATT and CDR2 SNEGSKA (reference sequence). CDR3 length equals 16 residues.